Following are 21 T cell receptor beta chains from one sample sequenced in a study of PD-L1 blockade in urothelial cancer. Time point specified: pretreatment peripheral blood. Some clones are missing from TCRdb's copy, which holds only in-frame ones; the method was immunoSEQ multiplex PCR. Of about 55,000 clones in the sample, about 75% are singletons; the top ten hold about 4.1%. The input for sequencing was PBMCs, taken around atezolizumab (anti-PD-L1) treatment. The receptors derive from a man aged 70-80 years with urothelial cancer.

The V and J genes are TRBV10-3 and TRBJ2-7; a weak D match, TRBD1 (6 bases). V was shortened by 0 bases and J by 6 bases, with 15 bases between the two germline ends. CDR3 length: 15 residues. Looked up from germline, CDR1 is ENHRY and CDR2 is SYGVKD. The CDR3 DNA sequence: TGTGCCATCAGTGAGTCGGCAGGGGAGTTCGGCGAGCAGTACTTC. This codes for CAISESAGEFGEQYF.

This CDR3 reads CASSLGLLSTGELFF. The CDR3 DNA is TGTGCCAGCAGTTTAGGACTACTCTCCACCGGGGAGCTGTTTTTT. The rearrangement links TRBV27 to TRBJ2-2; tentative D call: TRBD2 (6 bases). Deletions cut 2 bases from V and 4 bases from J, with 11 bases between. The CDR3 totals 15 residues. Germline values: CDR1 MNHEY, CDR2 SMNVEV (reference sequence).

This chain joins TRBV28 and TRBJ1-4; no definite D call. The germline gives CDR1 MDHEN, CDR2 SYDVKM. This CDR3 has 13 residues. V was pared by 7 bases and J by 7 bases, with 13 bases between. DNA of the CDR3: TGTGCCAGCACCGCACTAGTAGTTGAAAAACTGTTTTTT. It codes for CASTALVVEKLFF.

V gene TRBV18 combines with J gene TRBJ2-3, with 13 bases identical to TRBD2. The V gene end was trimmed by 0 bases and the J gene end by 5 bases; junction bases not matched to a gene: 11. Germline V gene sequence: CDR1 KGHSH, CDR2 LQKENI. CDR3 length: 19 residues. The CDR3 reads CASSPPDRLAGGGGDTQYF. Written as DNA, the CDR3 is TGTGCCAGCTCACCACCGGACCGACTAGCGGGGGGCGGTGGAGATACGCAGTATTTT.

This sequence joins TRBV6-5 and TRBJ1-2; 7 nucleotides align to TRBD1. Trimming cost V 7 bases and J 4 bases; bases outside gene matches: 9. In germline, CDR1 is MNHEY, CDR2 SVGAGI. This CDR3 contains 14 residues. CDR3 DNA sequence: TGTGCCAGCATACCAAGGGGGCGCAGCTATGGCTACACCTTC. This codes for CASIPRGRSYGYTF.

This clone has a handful of counts. The V gene is TRBV10-3, the J gene TRBJ2-7, with 9 bases aligning to TRBD2. The germline V gene encodes CDR1 ENHRY and CDR2 SYGVKD. The ends lost 3 bases at V and 5 bases at J; junction bases unmatched: 8. The CDR3 runs to 15 residues. DNA for the CDR3: TGTGCCATCAGTGACCCAAGCGGGGGGAACGACGAGCAGTACTTC. It encodes CAISDPSGGNDEQYF.

The chain employs TRBV7-9 and TRBJ1-2, with D hard to call. Deletions cut 5 bases from V and 4 bases from J, with 8 bases between. The CDR3 sequence is 12 residues long. The germline CDR1 and CDR2 sequences are SEHNR and FQNEAQ (reference sequence). The CDR3, as DNA: TGTGCCAGCAGCCTCGGGATCTATGGCTACACCTTC. Translating it yields CASSLGIYGYTF. Complete variable domain (other parts from reference TRBV7-9 and TRBJ1-2): DTGVSQNPRHKITKRGQNVTFRCDPISEHNRLYWYRQTLGQGPEFLTYFQNEAQLEKSRLLSDRFSAERPKGSFSTLEIQRTEQGDSAMYLCASSLGIYGYTFGSGTRLTVV.

This chain uses TRBV11-2 with TRBJ2-1; 13 nucleotides line up with TRBD2. This CDR3 is 16 amino acids long. From germline, CDR1 is SGHAT and CDR2 FQNNGV. Trimming took 5 bases from V and 8 from J; bases not matched to a gene: 9. CDR3 nucleotide sequence: TGTGCCAGCAGCCCGCGGACTAGCGGGAGAAGTGATGAGCAGTTCTTC. This codes for CASSPRTSGRSDEQFF. Variable domain in full (rest from reference TRBV11-2 and TRBJ2-1): EAGVAQSPRYKIIEKRQSVAFWCNPISGHATLYWYQQILGQGPKLLIQFQNNGVVDDSQLPKDRFSAERLKGVDSTLKIQPAKLEDSAVYLCASSPRTSGRSDEQFFGPGTRLTVL.

This chain links TRBV29-1 with TRBJ1-5; 7 bases are a match to TRBD1. This CDR3 is 13 amino acids long. With V trimmed by 5 bases and J by 0 bases, 1 base remained unmatched. The V gene's germline CDR1 is SQVTM and CDR2 ANQGSEA. The CDR3 region has the DNA TGCAGCGTTAGGACAGGTAGCAATCAGCCCCAGCATTTT. Protein product: CSVRTGSNQPQHF.

CDR3 DNA: TGTGCCAGTAGCCAGTACAATGAGCAGTTCTTC. Protein sequence: CASSQYNEQFF. The chain is built from TRBV19 and TRBJ2-1, with D uncertain. Trimming pared 6 bases from V and 4 bases from J, leaving 4 bases between. Germline loops: CDR1 LNHDA, CDR2 SQIVND (reference sequence). The CDR3 runs 11 residues.

The chain uses TRBV7-9 and TRBJ2-1, with 12 bases lining up with TRBD2. V lost 5 bases to trimming and J lost 0 bases; unmatched junction nucleotides: 5. This CDR3 has 17 residues. CDR1 and CDR2 (germline): SEHNR, FQNEAQ (reference sequence). The CDR3 DNA sequence: TGTGCCAGCAGCGCTAAGACTAGCGGGAGCTCCTACAATGAGCAGTTCTTC. Translation gives CASSAKTSGSSYNEQFF.

The chain has TRBV2 and TRBJ2-7; no firm D call. V gave up 4 bases and J gave up 3 bases, with 4 bases separating them. CDR1 SNHLY and CDR2 FYNNEI come from the germline V gene. This CDR3 spans 11 amino acids. CDR3 loop: CASSGDYEQYF. In DNA, the CDR3 is TGTGCCAGCAGTGGAGACTACGAGCAGTACTTC.

The gene calls are TRBV27 and TRBJ2-2, with D perhaps TRBD2 (5 bases). Germline values: CDR1 MNHEY, CDR2 SMNVEV (reference sequence). The CDR3 covers 17 residues. Trimming took off 7 bases at V and 1 base at J, with 19 bases between the two ends. The CDR3 DNA sequence: TGTGCCAGCACTAGCTATGGGTCAGAGGTGAACACCGGGGAGCTGTTTTTT. Protein product: CASTSYGSEVNTGELFF.

This clone occurred once. CDR3 loop: CASSMDSYPSYEQYF. The CDR3 region has the DNA TGTGCCAGTAGTATGGACTCTTACCCCTCCTACGAGCAGTACTTC. The gene calls are TRBV19 and TRBJ2-7; perhaps TRBD2 as D (5 bases). V shed 3 bases and J shed 0 bases, with 12 bases lying between them. The CDR3 has 15 residues. CDR1 and CDR2 from the germline V gene are LNHDA and SQIVND (reference sequence).

The chain's CDR3 is CASSPSGDYGYTF. CDR3 DNA: TGTGCCAGCTCACCCTCAGGGGATTATGGCTACACCTTC. The genes are TRBV18 and TRBJ1-2, with a tentative D call TRBD1 (6 bases). The CDR3 extends over 13 amino acids. Trimming pared 3 bases from V and 5 bases from J, leaving 10 bases between. The germline V gene encodes CDR1 KGHSH and CDR2 LQKENI.

J is TRBJ1-3 and V is TRBV7-2; no definite D call. The CDR3 spans 12 residues. Trimming removed 7 bases from V and 4 bases from J, with 8 bases in between. Per germline, CDR1 SGHTA and CDR2 FQGNSA. CDR3 sequence (DNA): TGTGCCAGCACCGCGGGCGGAAACACCATATATTTT. Residues: CASTAGGNTIYF. The whole variable domain, remainder taken from reference TRBV7-2 and TRBJ1-3, is GAGVSQSPSNKVTEKGKDVELRCDPISGHTALYWYRQSLGQGLEFLIYFQGNSAPDKSGLPSDRFSAERTGGSVSTLTIQRTQQEDSAVYLCASTAGGNTIYFGEGSWLTVV.

The rearrangement joins TRBV9 to TRBJ2-6; D may be TRBD1 (6 bases). V was trimmed by 1 base and J by 0 bases, leaving 11 bases between them. CDR3 length: 17 residues. Germline CDR1 and CDR2: SGDLS and YYNGEE. Here the CDR3 reads CASSVSQGPSGANVLTF. The CDR3 nucleotides read TGTGCCAGCAGCGTATCACAGGGCCCCTCTGGGGCCAACGTCCTGACTTTC.

The CDR3 DNA follows: TGTGCCAGCAGTCTCGGGGTAATCTACGAGCAGTACTTC. This encodes CASSLGVIYEQYF. The rearrangement joins TRBV28 to TRBJ2-7; D might be TRBD2 (5 bases). CDR1 is MDHEN, CDR2 SYDVKM, per germline. Deletions cut 5 bases from V and 3 bases from J, with 11 bases between. CDR3 length equals 13 residues.

This sequence joins TRBV5-1 and TRBJ1-4; D is ambiguous. Germline CDR1 SGHRS, CDR2 YFSETQ. Trimming removed 0 bases at V and 5 bases at J, with 5 bases between. The CDR3 length is 13 residues. CDR3 amino acids: CASSLGMNEKLFF. CDR3 sequence (DNA): TGCGCCAGCAGCTTGGGTATGAATGAAAAACTGTTTTTT.

This chain links TRBV7-6 with TRBJ2-7; 9 bases are shared with TRBD1. V dropped 3 bases and J dropped 1; count of bases not matched to a gene: 1. CDR1 and CDR2 (germline): SGHVS, FNYEAQ. The CDR3 sequence is 14 residues long. CDR3 coding DNA: TGTGCCAGCAGCTTGACAGGGGGGTCCTACGAGCAGTACTTC. Amino acids: CASSLTGGSYEQYF.

The chain has TRBV6-6 and TRBJ1-6; D is possibly TRBD1 (5 bases). Trimming pared 0 bases from V and 9 bases from J, leaving 12 bases between. There are 15 residues in the CDR3. Germline CDR1 and CDR2: MNHNY and SVGAGI (reference sequence). DNA of the CDR3: TGTGCCAGCAGTTACTCTCAGGGAAGTGTTTCACCCCTCCACTTT. Translating it yields CASSYSQGSVSPLHF.